This T cell receptor beta chain was recovered during a study of T cell repertoires in cytomegalovirus infection (dated by TCRdb to about 2019). In terms of the full investigation: Because public TCR beta signatures pointed to carriage of CMV infection together with the matching HLA type, the HLA type of each donor mattered for the analysis. Summary of the overall study and its limitations: The ex vivo response was dominated by HLA-C-restricted CMV-specific TCR beta clonotypes, which also provided the single most frequent clonotype in two of eight donors. Cumulative frequency of public TCR beta family members discriminated carriers of CMV infection plus the relevant HLA type in this cohort and an independent approximately 340-donor cohort.

V drops 6 bases and J drops 6 bases, leaving 18 bases in between. Including the terminal cysteine and phenylalanine, the CDR3 comprises 14 residues. Only the CDR3 portion is preserved as DNA: 42 bases, with reading frame beginning at the first base. Reading the germline V gene gives CDR1 MDHEN and CDR2 SYDVKM. The sample was run on an Illumina HiSeq 1500. In-frame beta chains were kept once TCRdb had trimmed the public reads at Q25 with fastp and called clones with MiXCR. Duplicate CDR3 protein sequences are folded into a single record with the most common DNA and genes. In this sample the table shows under 200,000 distinct CDR3 sequences, about a tenth of which occur a single time. The ten biggest clones cover approximately 4.2% of the sample. This clonotype was seen many times. Its target antigen remains unknown. No much larger clonotype is one base removed from it; base qualities were not supplied.

The chain links TRBV28 with TRBJ2-7; the D gene may be TRBD1 or TRBD2, since each aligns over 6 bases. Specimen: PBMCs. The TCR was taken from a human donor in good health (CMV status not recorded). Some clones in this sample may be carry-over from other donors' samples. The CDR3 region has the sequence CASRTPGASPEQYF. Read as DNA, the sequence is TGTGCCAGCAGGACCCCGGGGGCGAGTCCCGAGCAGTACTTC.